This TCR beta chain derives from a study of CD8 T cells in ankylosing spondylitis. At least ten counts were recorded for this clonotype. Its antigen is unidentified. Whole-study findings and limits: Disease-associated clones were reportedly significantly overrepresented in matched ankylosing spondylitis synovial fluid.

TCRdb ran MiXCR on the 5' RACE reads and lists one entry per CDR3 protein. The sample yields about 300,000 distinct CDR3 sequences, around 10% seen once. The sequenced material came from blood, either unsorted or a sorted T cell fraction (not recorded which). The receptor was derived from a female donor with ankylosing spondylitis or in good health (not recorded which).

CDR3 in amino acids: CASSVRQGHGYTF. The CDR3 DNA is TGTGCCAGCAGTGTAAGACAGGGTCATGGCTACACCTTC. This sequence joins TRBV12-3 or TRBV12-4 and TRBJ1-2; 7 bases are a match to TRBD1. Unmatched junction bases numbered 6, after V lost 5 bases and J lost 6 bases. There are 13 residues in the CDR3.